A single sample is the source of the 3 T cell receptor beta chains below, sequenced in a study of metastatic and nonmetastatic thyroid tumors. Every patient was untreated before thyroid surgery. With MiXCR, TCRdb called clones anew from the PCR reads. Of over 30,000 clones listed, about 21% are singletons. Sequenced input: tumor tissue. The receptors shown here come from a male donor with papillary thyroid cancer or a benign thyroid nodule (not recorded which). Some clones in this sample may be carry-over from other donors' samples.

This clone was counted many times. The V call is TRBV6-1, the J call TRBJ2-5, with TRBD2 matching 11 bases. The V segment lost 6 bases and the J segment 5 bases; nucleotides outside the gene matches: 11. The CDR3 extends over 16 amino acids. Germline V CDR1 and CDR2: MNHNS, SASEGT. The DNA for the CDR3 is TGTGCCAGCAGGCGGGGGGGACTAGCGGCTCGGGAGACCCAGTACTTC. Its translation: CASRRGGLAARETQYF.

This chain links TRBV27 with TRBJ1-6; a weak D match, TRBD1 (6 bases). CDR1 is MNHEY and CDR2 is SMNVEV in the germline V gene (reference sequence). V lost 5 bases, J lost 10 bases, and 12 bases lay in between. The CDR3 is made up of 13 amino acids. CDR3 amino acids: CASSKGVESPLHF. CDR3 nucleotides: TGTGCCAGCAGTAAGGGGGTCGAATCACCCCTCCACTTT.

The chain is built from TRBV28 and TRBJ1-6, with unresolved D. The CDR3 covers 14 residues. Germline V gene lookup returns CDR1 MDHEN and CDR2 SYDVKM. V lost 2 bases, J lost 6 bases, and 8 bases lay in between. CDR3 region: CASSLNGFNSPLHF. The CDR3 DNA follows: TGTGCCAGCAGTTTAAACGGGTTTAATTCACCCCTCCACTTT. Full variable domain (missing parts from reference TRBV28 and TRBJ1-6): DVKVTQSSRYLVKRTGEKVFLECVQDMDHENMFWYRQDPGLGLRLIYFSYDVKMKEKGDIPEGYSVSREKKERFSLILESASTNQTSMYLCASSLNGFNSPLHFGNGTRLTVT.